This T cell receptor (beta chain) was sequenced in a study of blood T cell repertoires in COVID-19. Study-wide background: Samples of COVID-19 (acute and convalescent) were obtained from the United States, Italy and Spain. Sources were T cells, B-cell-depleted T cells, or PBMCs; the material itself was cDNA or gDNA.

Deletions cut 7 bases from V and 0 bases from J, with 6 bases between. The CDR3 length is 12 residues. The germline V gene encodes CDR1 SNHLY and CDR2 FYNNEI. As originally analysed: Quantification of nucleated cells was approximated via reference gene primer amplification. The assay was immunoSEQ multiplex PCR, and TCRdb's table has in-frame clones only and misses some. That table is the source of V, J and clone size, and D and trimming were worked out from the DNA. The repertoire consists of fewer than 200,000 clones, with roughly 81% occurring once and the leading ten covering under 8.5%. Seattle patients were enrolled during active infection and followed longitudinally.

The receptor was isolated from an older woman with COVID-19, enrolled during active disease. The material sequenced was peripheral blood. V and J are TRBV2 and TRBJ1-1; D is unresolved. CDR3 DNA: TGTGCCAGCATGACTCTGAACACTGAAGCTTTCTTT. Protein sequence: CASMTLNTEAFF. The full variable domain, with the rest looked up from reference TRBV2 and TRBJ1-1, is EPEVTQTPSHQVTQMGQEVILRCVPISNHLYFYWYRQILGQKVEFLVSFYNNEISEKSEIFDDQFSVERPDGSNFTLKIRSTKLEDSAMYFCASMTLNTEAFFGQGTRLTVV.